This T cell receptor (beta chain) was recorded in a study of PD-L1 blockade in urothelial cancer. As for the study in general: Patients, treated from about 2014 onward, received atezolizumab 1,200 mg intravenously every 3 weeks. Median T cell yield from blood was roughly 150,000. Whole-study findings and limits: It was durable-benefit patients whose tumor-associated blood clones expanded more at 3 weeks.

The repertoire was sequenced with immunoSEQ multiplex PCR; TCRdb's copy has only in-frame clones and lacks some. The sample yields tens of thousands of clones, roughly 89% seen once. This clone was recorded only once. Its antigen remains unknown. V was clipped by 4 bases and J by 5 bases; unmatched bases: 15. The CDR3 consists of 17 residues. Germline V CDR1 and CDR2: SGHRS, YFSETQ. Time point of the sample: pretreatment peripheral blood. Material: PBMCs, obtained around atezolizumab (anti-PD-L1) treatment. The chain recombines TRBV5-1 with TRBJ2-5; 9 bases align to TRBD2. This clonotype was sampled from a woman between 65 and 79 years old with urothelial cancer. CDR3 sequence: CASSLVPGGGAAETQYF. CDR3 coding DNA: TGCGCCAGCAGCCTGGTCCCTGGCGGGGGGGCTGCTGAGACCCAGTACTTC.